This T cell receptor beta chain emerged from a study of blood T cell repertoires in COVID-19. Study-wide background: Sites in the United States, Italy and Spain provided acute and convalescent COVID-19 samples. T cells, B-cell-depleted T cells, or PBMCs provided the cDNA or gDNA that served as material.

This clone came up a few times. Per the original methods: For nucleated cells, counts were estimated from reference gene primer amplification. Repertoires were generated with immunoSEQ multiplex PCR, while TCRdb's copy carries only in-frame clones and drops some. V and J calls and clone size are those listed in that table; D and trimming were worked out from the DNA. Of tens of thousands of clones detected, 70% to 90% appear once; the ten largest clones hold 1% to 1.5%. The CDR3 extends over 13 amino acids. With V trimmed by 4 bases and J by 4 bases, 3 bases remained unmatched. CDR1 and CDR2 (germline): LNHDA, SQIVND (reference sequence).

The sequenced sample was peripheral blood. This receptor was obtained from an older woman with acute or convalescent COVID-19. The gene calls are TRBV19 and TRBJ1-2, with 7 bases fitting TRBD1. The CDR3 protein is CASSKDRLYGYTF. The CDR3 DNA follows: TGTGCCAGTAGTAAGGACAGGCTCTATGGCTACACCTTC.